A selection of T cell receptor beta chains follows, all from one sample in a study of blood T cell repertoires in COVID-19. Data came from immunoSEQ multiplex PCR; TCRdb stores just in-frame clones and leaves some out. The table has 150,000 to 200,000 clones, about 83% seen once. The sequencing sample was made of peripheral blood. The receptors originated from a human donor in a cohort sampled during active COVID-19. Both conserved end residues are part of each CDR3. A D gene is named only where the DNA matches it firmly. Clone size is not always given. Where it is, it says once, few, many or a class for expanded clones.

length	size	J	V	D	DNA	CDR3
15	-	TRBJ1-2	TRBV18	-	TGTGCCAGCTCACCAGTGGGACGGGAGGTCTATGGCTACACCTTC	CASSPVGREVYGYTF
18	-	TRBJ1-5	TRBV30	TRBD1	TGTGCCTGGTTGCAACCCGTGTTTGGGACAGGGGGCAATCAGCCCCAGCATTTT	CAWLQPVFGTGGNQPQHF
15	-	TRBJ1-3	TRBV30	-	TGTGCCTGGAGTGTACCCAGCGAGCCTGGAAACACCATATATTTT	CAWSVPSEPGNTIYF
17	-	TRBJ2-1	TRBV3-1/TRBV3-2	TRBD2	TGTGCCAGCAGCAGTAGGGACGGGGGGGCGGTCTACAATGAGCAGTTCTTC	CASSSRDGGAVYNEQFF
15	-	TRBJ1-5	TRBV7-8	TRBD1	TGTGCCAGCAGGAGCGGGACAGGGGATGGACAGCCCCAGCATTTT	CASRSGTGDGQPQHF
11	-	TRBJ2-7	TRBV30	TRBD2	TGTGCCTCCGGGACTAGCGGCGAGCAGTACTTC	CASGTSGEQYF
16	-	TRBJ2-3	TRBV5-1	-	TGCGCCAGCAGCTTGGCCCTATCGCTTAGCACAGATACGCAGTATTTT	CASSLALSLSTDTQYF
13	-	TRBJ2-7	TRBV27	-	TGTGCCAGCAGCCCCTCCCCTTCTTACGAGCAGTACTTC	CASSPSPSYEQYF
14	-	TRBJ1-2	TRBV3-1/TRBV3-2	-	TGTGCCAGCAGCCAAGAATCGGGATACCATGGCTACACCTTC	CASSQESGYHGYTF
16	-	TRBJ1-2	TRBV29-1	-	TGCAGCGTTGACCCTGCTGGGGACCCAGGGGTCTATGGCTACACCTTC	CSVDPAGDPGVYGYTF
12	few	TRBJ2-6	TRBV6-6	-	TGTGCCAGCCGGGAATGGGCCAACGTCCTGACTTTC	CASREWANVLTF
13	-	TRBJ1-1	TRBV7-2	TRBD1	TGTGCCAGCAGCTCTATGACAGGGGAGCAAGCTTTCTTT	CASSSMTGEQAFF
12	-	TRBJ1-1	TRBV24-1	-	TGTGCCACCACAGGGATGAACACTGAAGCTTTCTTT	CATTGMNTEAFF
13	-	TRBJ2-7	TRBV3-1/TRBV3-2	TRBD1	TGTGCCAGCAGCCAAGATTGGGACAGGGAGCAGTACTTC	CASSQDWDREQYF
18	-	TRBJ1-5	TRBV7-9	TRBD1	TGTGCCAGCAGCTTAGGGGGACAGGGAGGATGGGGCAATCAGCCCCAGCATTTT	CASSLGGQGGWGNQPQHF
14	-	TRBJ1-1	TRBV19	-	TGTGCCAGTGGTTTGGGGGCGGGAGCCACTGAAGCTTTCTTT	CASGLGAGATEAFF
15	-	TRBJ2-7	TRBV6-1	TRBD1	TGTGCCAGCAGTGAAGAGGGGACAGGAAGCTACGAGCAGTACTTC	CASSEEGTGSYEQYF
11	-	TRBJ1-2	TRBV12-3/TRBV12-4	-	TGTGCCAGCAGGGACGGAGGTGGCTACACCTTC	CASRDGGGYTF
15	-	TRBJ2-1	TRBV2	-	TGTGCCAGCAGTGCGCGGCTGAGCTCCTACAATGAGCAGTTCTTC	CASSARLSSYNEQFF
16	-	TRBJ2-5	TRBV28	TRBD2	TGTGCCAGCAGATCTACCCTAGCGGGGGCCCAAGAGACCCAGTACTTC	CASRSTLAGAQETQYF
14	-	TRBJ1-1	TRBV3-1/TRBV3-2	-	TGTGCCAGCAGCCAAGACCGAGTGAACACTGAAGCTTTCTTT	CASSQDRVNTEAFF
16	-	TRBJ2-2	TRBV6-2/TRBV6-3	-	TGTGCCAGCAGTTATCAGAGGGCGGTGAACACCGGGGAGCTGTTTTTT	CASSYQRAVNTGELFF
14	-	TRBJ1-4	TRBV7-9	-	TGTGCCAGCAGCCCCGGACAACCGGATGAAAAACTGTTTTTT	CASSPGQPDEKLFF